Sequencing of this T cell receptor (beta chain) was carried out in a study of cytomegalovirus exposure and HLA in healthy donors. The PCR made use of 60 Vbeta and 13 Jbeta primers. Sequenced by immunoSEQ multiplex PCR; TCRdb stores in-frame clones only, minus some. The table shows about 120,000 clones, with 83% occurring only once. On this clone: The antigen is unknown.

Study conclusions and caveats: Several of the most significant clusters were apparently associated with common viral pathogens in a later analysis. Later analysis identified a missense DCLRE1C variant that was linked to TCR beta V- and J-gene trimming.

The length of the CDR3 is 15 residues. Germline V gene data show CDR1 as SGDLS and CDR2 as YYNGEE. V was trimmed by 4 bases and J by 0 bases, leaving 10 bases between them. The sample consisted of PBMCs. The receptor comes from a woman in her thirties or forties in good health and CMV-seropositive. V and J are TRBV9 and TRBJ1-4; D perhaps matches TRBD1 (5 bases). Here the CDR3 reads CASSLGEATNEKLFF. CDR3 coding DNA: TGTGCCAGCAGCCTGGGGGAGGCAACTAATGAAAAACTGTTTTTT.